This TCR beta chain is drawn from a study of breast tumors, draining lymph nodes, adjacent tissues. Findings of the study overall: Compared with lymph nodes, tumors were less diverse; compared with nontumor tissue, more. Data fit most tumor T cells coming from lymph node, expanding in tumor. Luminal-like breast cancer showed significantly greater tumor-nontumor repertoire similarity than basal-like breast cancer did. Data only fit, rather than demonstrated, lymph node origin of most tumor T cells.

Trimming took off 1 base at V and 7 bases at J, with 8 bases between the two ends. Germline values: CDR1 DFQATT, CDR2 SNEGSKA (reference sequence). The CDR3 consists of 13 residues. Samples came from axillary lymph nodes draining the breast cancer. One entry per CDR3 protein, called by TCRdb with MiXCR from the multiplex PCR reads. The sample includes more than 200,000 distinct CDR3 sequences, 32% of them seen just once. The table lists this clonotype with many counts. The antigen remains unidentified. Sample: axillary lymph node tissue. The source of this sequence is a female donor with breast cancer. Some clones in this sample may be carry-over from other donors' samples. J is TRBJ1-6 and V is TRBV20-1; D gene ambiguous. The CDR3 sequence is CSARVDGNSPLHF. For the CDR3, the DNA is TGCAGTGCTAGAGTCGACGGGAATTCACCCCTCCACTTT.